This is a list of T cell receptor beta chains from one sample in a study of blood T cells in healthy people across ages. TCRdb reanalysed the 5' RACE reads using MiXCR and keeps one entry per CDR3 protein. Of 1.5 million or so distinct CDR3 sequences listed, approximately 43% were seen once; the top ten hold roughly 3.7%. Sequencing was performed on blood. These receptors all come from a woman aged 18-29 years in good health. Each CDR3 is given with its conserved first and last residue. Each record gives: J gene, clone size, CDR3 length, D gene, V gene, CDR3 protein, CDR3 DNA. The D gene is left open where the match is weak. Clone size is stated in some rows and not others, as once, few, many or a class when expanded.

TRBJ2-1	few	14	TRBD2	TRBV5-1	CASSQTSGGDEQFF	TGCGCCAGCAGCCAGACTAGCGGGGGGGATGAGCAGTTCTTC
TRBJ2-7	few	14	.	TRBV7-2	CASSPGGLTYEQYF	TGTGCCAGCAGCCCGGGGGGCCTCACCTACGAGCAGTACTTC
TRBJ2-2	.	11	.	TRBV2	CASIGAGELFF	TGTGCCAGCATTGGGGCTGGGGAGCTGTTTTTT
TRBJ2-7	few	14	.	TRBV12-3/TRBV12-4	CASLDSLGLDEQYF	TGTGCCAGCTTGGACAGCCTAGGTTTAGACGAGCAGTACTTC
TRBJ1-5	few	15	.	TRBV20-1	CSAQSRRGYNQPQHF	TGCAGTGCCCAGTCAAGAAGGGGCTACAATCAGCCCCAGCATTTT
TRBJ1-4	few	14	TRBD1	TRBV20-1	CSATKGQFNEKLFF	TGCAGTGCTACCAAGGGACAGTTTAATGAAAAACTGTTTTTT
TRBJ1-4	.	16	.	TRBV12-3/TRBV12-4	CASSLAPPGAGEKLFF	TGTGCCAGCAGTTTAGCCCCTCCGGGGGCGGGAGAAAAACTGTTTTTT
TRBJ2-7	many	18	.	TRBV6-4	CASSDSIGSAPSSYEQYF	TGTGCCAGCAGTGACTCGATCGGTAGCGCTCCGAGCTCCTACGAGCAGTACTTC
TRBJ1-1	.	14	.	TRBV5-4	CASSRDWANTEAFF	TGTGCCAGCAGCAGAGACTGGGCGAACACTGAAGCTTTCTTT
TRBJ1-6	.	14	.	TRBV3-1	CASRAGVNNSPLHF	TGTGCCAGCAGGGCGGGGGTCAATAATTCACCCCTCCACTTT
TRBJ2-7	.	14	TRBD1	TRBV27	CASSIRDRFYEQYF	TGTGCCAGCAGTATCCGGGACAGGTTTTACGAGCAGTACTTC
TRBJ2-5	few	14	.	TRBV15	CATSRMGAWETQYF	TGTGCCACCAGCAGAATGGGGGCCTGGGAGACCCAGTACTTC
TRBJ2-1	few	13	.	TRBV2	CASNVGSYNEQFF	TGTGCCAGCAATGTTGGCTCCTACAATGAGCAGTTCTTC
TRBJ1-2	few	15	.	TRBV4-3	CASSQSLTGGFGYTF	TGCGCCAGCAGCCAAAGTCTCACCGGGGGCTTTGGCTACACCTTC
TRBJ1-4	.	15	.	TRBV18	CASSPGPLDGEKLFF	TGTGCCAGCTCACCCGGACCCCTAGACGGTGAAAAACTGTTTTTT
TRBJ2-1	.	15	.	TRBV24-1	CATSDSSFSYNEQFF	TGTGCCACCAGTGATTCCAGTTTCTCCTACAATGAGCAGTTCTTC
TRBJ2-1	few	15	.	TRBV7-9	CASILYVGRYNEQFF	TGTGCCAGCATCCTATATGTCGGAAGATACAATGAGCAGTTCTTC
TRBJ2-3	.	11	.	TRBV28	CAGSFDDTQYF	TGTGCCGGCAGTTTTGATGATACGCAGTATTTT
TRBJ2-7	.	15	TRBD2	TRBV6-6	CASRVREDFKYEQYF	TGTGCCAGCAGGGTCCGGGAGGATTTTAAGTACGAGCAGTACTTC
TRBJ2-7	.	12	.	TRBV29-1	CSAAPTGYEQYF	TGCAGCGCTGCCCCGACAGGTTACGAGCAGTACTTC
TRBJ2-3	.	15	TRBD2	TRBV6-5	CASGVAGYSTDTQYF	TGTGCCAGCGGGGTAGCGGGGTACAGCACAGATACGCAGTATTTT
TRBJ1-2	many	14	.	TRBV12-3/TRBV12-4	CASRTELLNYGYTF	TGTGCCAGCAGGACCGAATTACTTAACTATGGCTACACCTTC
TRBJ1-2	few	12	.	TRBV20-1	CSAREPGVGYTF	TGCAGTGCTAGAGAACCCGGGGTTGGCTACACCTTC
TRBJ1-2	few	15	.	TRBV12-3/TRBV12-4	CASSLGAYSVDGYTF	TGTGCCAGCAGTTTAGGGGCCTATTCCGTCGATGGCTACACCTTC
TRBJ2-3	few	14	TRBD1	TRBV14	CASSTRQGRDTQYF	TGTGCCAGCAGCACCCGACAGGGGCGAGATACGCAGTATTTT
TRBJ2-7	many	18	TRBD2	TRBV6-2/TRBV6-3	CASSQSLGLAGGSYEQYF	TGTGCCAGCAGTCAATCCCTTGGACTAGCGGGAGGATCCTACGAGCAGTACTTC
TRBJ2-7	few	15	TRBD2	TRBV7-3	CASSLTGTSGNEQYF	TGTGCCAGCAGCTTAACGGGGACTAGCGGCAATGAGCAGTACTTC
TRBJ1-5	.	14	.	TRBV28	CASSEGTRDQPQHF	TGTGCCAGCAGTGAGGGGACTCGTGATCAGCCCCAGCATTTT
TRBJ2-3	.	17	.	TRBV7-3	CASSLRSSRGSTDTQYF	TGTGCCAGCAGCTTACGCAGTAGCAGGGGAAGCACAGATACGCAGTATTTT
TRBJ1-3	once	16	TRBD1	TRBV5-5	CASSFHGQGSGNTIYF	TGTGCCAGCAGCTTCCACGGACAGGGCTCAGGAAACACCATATATTTT
TRBJ2-5	.	12	TRBD2	TRBV2	CASSDVGREQYF	TGTGCCAGCAGTGATGTTGGGCGGGAGCAGTACTTC
TRBJ2-3	.	16	.	TRBV5-1	CASSLVMRKYTDTQYF	TGCGCCAGCAGCTTAGTAATGCGCAAATACACAGATACGCAGTATTTT